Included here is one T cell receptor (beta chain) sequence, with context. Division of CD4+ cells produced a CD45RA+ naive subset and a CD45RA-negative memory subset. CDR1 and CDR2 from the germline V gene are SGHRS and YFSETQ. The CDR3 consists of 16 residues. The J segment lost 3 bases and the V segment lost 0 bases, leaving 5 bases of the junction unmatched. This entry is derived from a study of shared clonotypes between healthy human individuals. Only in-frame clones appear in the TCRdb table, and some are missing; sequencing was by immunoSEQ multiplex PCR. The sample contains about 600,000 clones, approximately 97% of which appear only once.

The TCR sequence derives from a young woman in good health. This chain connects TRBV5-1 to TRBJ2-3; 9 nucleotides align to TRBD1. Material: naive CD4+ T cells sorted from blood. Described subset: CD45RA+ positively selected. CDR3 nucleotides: TGCGCCAGCAGCTTGGGGGACAGGGTCAAGACAGATACGCAGTATTTT. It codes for CASSLGDRVKTDTQYF.